These 13 T cell receptor beta chains were sequenced from one sample in a study of CD8 T cells in Susac syndrome. Random hexamers were used to reverse transcribe roughly 0.5 to 1 ug of RNA. TCRdb called the immunoSEQ multiplex PCR reads again in MiXCR, with one record for every CDR3 protein. The data hold 300,000 or so distinct CDR3 sequences, with around 92% observed a single time. Sequencing was done on a sample of CD4+ T cells from PBMCs. The receptor set was obtained from a human donor with multiple sclerosis.

The chain uses TRBV7-9 and TRBJ1-5; 8 nucleotides align to TRBD1. V was clipped by 5 bases and J by 1 base; unmatched bases: 7. Germline CDR1 reads SEHNR; CDR2 reads FQNEAQ (reference sequence). This CDR3 spans 16 amino acids. The CDR3 DNA reads TGTGCCAGCAGCCGGAACACAGGGGGAAGCAATCAGCCCCAGCATTTT. Its protein is CASSRNTGGSNQPQHF.

J is TRBJ1-1 and V is TRBV24-1; tentative D call: TRBD1 (5 bases). The CDR3 contains 16 residues. Trimming took off 0 bases at V and 5 bases at J, with 15 bases between the two ends. Germline loops: CDR1 KGHDR, CDR2 SFDVKD. CDR3 nucleotides: TGTGCCACCAGTGATTTGGAGGACATAAGGATAACTGAAGCTTTCTTT. This encodes CATSDLEDIRITEAFF.

The chain combines TRBV3-1 with TRBJ1-2; no reliable D call. Germline assignment: CDR1 LGHDT and CDR2 YNNKEL (reference sequence). The ends were cut back, 3 bases at V and 9 bases at J, with 8 bases in the middle. CDR3 size: 11 residues. The CDR3 DNA sequence: TGTGCCAGCAGCCAGGCCAATAGCTACACCTTC. Translated: CASSQANSYTF. Filled out from reference TRBV3-1 and TRBJ1-2, the complete variable domain reads DTAVSQTPKYLVTQMGNDKSIKCEQNLGHDTMYWYKQDSKKFLKIMFSYNNKELIINETVPNRFSPKSPDKAHLNLHINSLELGDSAVYFCASSQANSYTFGSGTRLTVV.

The J gene is TRBJ2-5, the V gene TRBV19; D gene ambiguous. The CDR3 covers 12 residues. Germline loops: CDR1 LNHDA, CDR2 SQIVND (reference sequence). V lost 3 bases, J lost 4 bases, and 6 bases lay in between. CDR3 DNA: TGTGCCAGTAGTATGTGGGGAGAGACCCAGTACTTC. It codes for CASSMWGETQYF.

The rearrangement links TRBV5-6 to TRBJ1-1; 7 nucleotides line up with TRBD1. Trimming at V came to 9 bases and at J to 2 bases, leaving 7 bases not matched to a gene. Germline V gene data show CDR1 as SGHDT and CDR2 as YYEEEE. CDR3 length: 13 amino acids. CDR3 residues: CATTGQPNTEAFF. Here the CDR3 DNA reads TGTGCCACCACGGGACAGCCAAACACTGAAGCTTTCTTT.

This chain joins TRBV5-1 and TRBJ1-1, with 7 bases identical to TRBD1. This CDR3 is built from 16 residues. The V segment lost 4 bases and the J segment 2 bases; nucleotides outside the gene matches: 11. Germline values: CDR1 SGHRS, CDR2 YFSETQ. The CDR3 protein is CASSLGGLGSNTEAFF. The CDR3 DNA sequence: TGCGCCAGCAGCCTAGGGGGCCTTGGGTCCAACACTGAAGCTTTCTTT.

The V call is TRBV20-1, the J call TRBJ1-1, with D possibly TRBD1 on 6 matching bases. Germline CDR1 reads DFQATT; CDR2 reads SNEGSKA (reference sequence). This CDR3 has 15 amino acids. V lost 5 bases and J 1 base, leaving 17 bases between the germline ends. CDR3 amino acids: CSASQGGWGNTEAFF. Written as DNA, the CDR3 is TGCAGTGCTTCACAAGGGGGGTGGGGGAACACTGAAGCTTTCTTT.

The rearrangement uses TRBV5-1 and TRBJ2-7, with 12 bases aligning to TRBD2. Germline CDR1 is SGHRS and CDR2 is YFSETQ. The J segment lost 6 bases and the V segment lost 0 bases, leaving 10 bases of the junction unmatched. This CDR3 has 17 residues. CDR3 protein: CASSLEGLAGYDGEQYF. The CDR3 region has the DNA TGCGCCAGCAGCTTGGAAGGACTAGCGGGATATGATGGCGAGCAGTACTTC.

This chain uses TRBV2 with TRBJ2-3; TRBD2 aligns across 8 bases. The CDR3 covers 15 residues. With 6 bases clipped from V and 2 bases from J, the junction kept 7 bases outside the gene matches. CDR1 SNHLY and CDR2 FYNNEI come from the germline V gene. The CDR3 protein is CASRAQAGVTDTQYF. In DNA, the CDR3 is TGTGCCAGCAGAGCCCAAGCGGGGGTCACAGATACGCAGTATTTT.

The CDR3 region has the DNA TGCAGTGCTAGGAGGGTACGAGGAGGGGAAGCCACTAATGAAAAACTGTTTTTT. This gives the protein CSARRVRGGEATNEKLFF. The genes are TRBV20-1 and TRBJ1-4, with D perhaps matching TRBD1 (5 bases). Looked up from germline, CDR1 is DFQATT and CDR2 is SNEGSKA (reference sequence). The CDR3 totals 18 residues. V lost 3 bases and J lost 2, with 22 bases in between.

The chain joins TRBV29-1 to TRBJ1-5; D remains ambiguous. The germline V gene has CDR1 SQVTM and CDR2 ANQGSEA. The ends were cut back, 3 bases at V and 6 bases at J, with 12 bases in the middle. CDR3 size: 13 residues. The CDR3 region is CSVDFGSGQPQHF. The CDR3, as DNA: TGCAGCGTTGACTTCGGGTCTGGTCAGCCCCAGCATTTT.

The CDR3, as DNA: TGTGCCAGTAGCCTTGGGCAGTGGGGCAGGACTGAAGCTTTCTTT. Translating gives CASSLGQWGRTEAFF. The chain employs TRBV19 and TRBJ1-1; D is perhaps TRBD1 (5 bases). V was shortened by 6 bases and J by 5 bases, with 19 bases between the two germline ends. The germline V gene has CDR1 LNHDA and CDR2 SQIVND (reference sequence). The CDR3 is made up of 15 amino acids.

The J gene is TRBJ1-2, the V gene TRBV30, with 9 positions matching TRBD1. This CDR3 region has 15 residues. The junction had 10 bases not matched to a gene; V was cut back by 1 base and J by 7 bases. Germline V gene lookup returns CDR1 GTSNPN and CDR2 SVGIG (reference sequence). The CDR3 reads CAWSGGQGGGGGYTF. The CDR3 DNA sequence: TGTGCCTGGAGTGGGGGACAGGGTGGGGGAGGTGGCTACACCTTC.